The T cell receptor (beta chain) described here comes from a study of T-cell reconstitution after alpha-beta-depleted transplantation in children. General study results and limits: Several hundred graft clones that had expanded were reportedly the source of alpha-beta T cells about two months after transplant.

This clonotype was observed many times. The antigen is undetermined. Germline lookup yields CDR1 SGDLS and CDR2 YYNGEE. The CDR3 runs 14 residues. The V end was cut by 0 bases, the J end by 5 bases, with 9 bases between. It was with unique molecular identifiers that the TCRbeta library was prepared. TCRdb reprocessed the PCR reads with MiXCR, giving one entry per CDR3 protein. Found here are some 200,000 distinct CDR3 sequences, around 9.2% of them singletons; the top ten hold 35% to 40%. The rearrangement links TRBV9 to TRBJ2-1, with TRBD1 as a possible D gene (5 bases). The sequence was collected from a male patient aged 2-15 years who had a stem cell transplant for acute myeloid leukemia, so the T cells may come from the graft donor. Source: PBMCs, mostly from graft donor cells, taken 360 days after TCRalphabeta/CD19-depleted stem cell transplant. CDR3 protein: CASSVGDSHNEQFF. The CDR3 DNA sequence: TGTGCCAGCAGCGTAGGTGACAGCCACAATGAGCAGTTCTTC.